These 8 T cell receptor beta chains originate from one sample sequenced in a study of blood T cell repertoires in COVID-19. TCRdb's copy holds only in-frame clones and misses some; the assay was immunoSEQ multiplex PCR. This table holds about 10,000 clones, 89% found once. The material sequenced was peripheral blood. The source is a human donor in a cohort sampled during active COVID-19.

The CDR3 region is CASSSGQPNTEAFF. CDR3 bases: TGCGCCAGCAGCTCTGGACAGCCCAACACTGAAGCTTTCTTT. The chain combines TRBV5-1 with TRBJ1-1; D perhaps matches TRBD1 (6 bases). This CDR3 comprises 14 residues. Germline V gene lookup returns CDR1 SGHRS and CDR2 YFSETQ. V was clipped by 3 bases and J by 2 bases, with 11 bases between them.

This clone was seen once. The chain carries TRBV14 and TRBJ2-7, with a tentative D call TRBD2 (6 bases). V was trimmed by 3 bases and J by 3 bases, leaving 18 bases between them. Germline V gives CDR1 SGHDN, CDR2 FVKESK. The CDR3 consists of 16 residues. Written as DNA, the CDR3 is TGTGCCAGCAGCCACATCCCGGGACTCGACTTCTACGAGCAGTACTTC. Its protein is CASSHIPGLDFYEQYF.

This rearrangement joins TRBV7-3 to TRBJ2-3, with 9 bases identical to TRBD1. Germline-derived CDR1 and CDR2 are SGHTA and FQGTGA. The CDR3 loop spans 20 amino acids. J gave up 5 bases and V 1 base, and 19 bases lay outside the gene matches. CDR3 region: CASSLKQGQGIFEFRDTQYF. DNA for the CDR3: TGTGCCAGCAGCTTAAAACAGGGACAGGGAATTTTTGAGTTCAGAGATACGCAGTATTTT.

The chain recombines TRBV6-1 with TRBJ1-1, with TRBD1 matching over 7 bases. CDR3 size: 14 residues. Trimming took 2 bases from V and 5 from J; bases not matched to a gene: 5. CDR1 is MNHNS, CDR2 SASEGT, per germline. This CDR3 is CASSERGLGTEAFF. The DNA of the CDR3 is TGTGCCAGCAGTGAAAGGGGGCTGGGGACTGAAGCTTTCTTT.

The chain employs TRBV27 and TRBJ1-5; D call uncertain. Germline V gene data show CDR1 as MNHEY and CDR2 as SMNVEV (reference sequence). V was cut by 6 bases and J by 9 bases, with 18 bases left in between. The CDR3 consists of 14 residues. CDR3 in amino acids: CASSHGGDGLPQHF. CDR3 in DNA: TGTGCCAGCAGCCATGGCGGAGATGGTTTGCCCCAGCATTTT.

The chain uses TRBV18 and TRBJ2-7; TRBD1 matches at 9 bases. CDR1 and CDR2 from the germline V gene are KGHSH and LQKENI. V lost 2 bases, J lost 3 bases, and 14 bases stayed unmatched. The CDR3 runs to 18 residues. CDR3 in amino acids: CASSPSPGTGSLLYEQYF. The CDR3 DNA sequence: TGTGCCAGCTCACCAAGTCCCGGGACAGGGTCCCTACTCTACGAGCAGTACTTC.

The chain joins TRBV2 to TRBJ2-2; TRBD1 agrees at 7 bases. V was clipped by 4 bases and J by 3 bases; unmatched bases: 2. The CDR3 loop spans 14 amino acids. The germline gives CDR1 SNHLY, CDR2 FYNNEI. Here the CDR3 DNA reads TGTGCCAGCAGTGTGACAGGGCACACCGGGGAGCTGTTTTTT. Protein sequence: CASSVTGHTGELFF. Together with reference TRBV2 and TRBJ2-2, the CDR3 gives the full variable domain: EPEVTQTPSHQVTQMGQEVILRCVPISNHLYFYWYRQILGQKVEFLVSFYNNEISEKSEIFDDQFSVERPDGSNFTLKIRSTKLEDSAMYFCASSVTGHTGELFFGEGSRLTVL.

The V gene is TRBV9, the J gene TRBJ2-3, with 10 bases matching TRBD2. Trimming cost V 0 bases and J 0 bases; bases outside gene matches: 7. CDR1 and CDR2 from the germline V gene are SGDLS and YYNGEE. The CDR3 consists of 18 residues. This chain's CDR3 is CASSVAPSGGSSTDTQYF. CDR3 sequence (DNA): TGTGCCAGCAGCGTAGCTCCTAGCGGGGGATCTAGCACAGATACGCAGTATTTT.